Included here is one T cell receptor (beta chain) sequence, with context. This clone was counted a few times. Its antigen specificity is not known. Within one base of it there is no much larger clone, and no base qualities were kept. These data originate in a study of metastatic and nonmetastatic thyroid tumors (dated by TCRdb to the early 2020s). Background on the whole study: Repertoires were compared across peripheral blood and tumor or nodule tissue samples from malignant and benign thyroid patients. Broad study findings and their caveats: TCR beta diversity was reported as significantly higher in malignant tumors than in benign nodules, in both blood and tumor samples.

Libraries were built with PCR. TCRdb lists the instrument as Illumina HiSeq 4000. High-throughput sequencing was used to profile the TCR beta-chain CDR3 region of each patient. In the authors' own workflow: The researchers built a classifier to tell apart papillary thyroid cancer patients with distant metastasis, based on CDR3 differences among clinicopathological groups. Repertoire diversity was assessed with the Shannon index, and tumor-blood repertoire similarity with the Morisita-Horn index. The raw public reads went through TCRdb reprocessing: fastp at Q25, MiXCR clone calling, in-frame beta chains kept. For this entry, the V and J calls and clone size follow TCRdb and not the study's own pipeline. This sample is represented by about 8,000 clones; 25% to 30% of them were singletons. The top ten constitute under 20% of the sample. Including cysteine and phenylalanine, the CDR3 has 17 amino acids. Of the read, only the CDR3 DNA is kept; its 51 bases are in frame from base 1. V gives up 1 base and J gives up 2 bases, and the segment between their germline ends measures 21 bases. Sequences DFQATT (CDR1) and SNEGSKA (CDR2) are obtained from the germline V gene (reference sequence).

No treatment had been received by any patient before thyroid surgery. The study retrospectively analysed patient clinical samples collected from about 2012 to 2018 using T-cell receptor beta sequencing. Recombination linked TRBV20-1 to TRBJ2-7; no D gene call is confident. The origin of this receptor is a female donor with papillary thyroid cancer or a benign thyroid nodule (not recorded which). Some clones in this sample may be carry-over from other donors' samples. The specimen was adjacent normal tissue. This receptor has the CDR3 CSARGDFFQTTPYEQYF. Read as DNA, the sequence is TGCAGTGCTAGAGGAGACTTTTTTCAGACGACCCCCTACGAGCAGTACTTC.